The sequence of this T cell receptor (beta chain) was determined in a study of T cells after yellow fever vaccination. Points from the study as a whole: From the bulk population, abundant clonotypes could contaminate and appear within FACS-sorted repertoires. Reappearing after the booster were most of the clones from primary vaccination (roughly 96% CD4, around 90% CD8).

TCRdb passed the 5' RACE reads through MiXCR, listing each CDR3 protein once. Seen here are about 630,000 distinct CDR3 sequences, 9% to 15% observed once, and the top ten hold 15%. Turning to this clonotype: What it binds is not known.

Trimming took 3 bases from V and 8 from J, leaving 17 bases between them. The germline gives CDR1 SGHRS, CDR2 YFSETQ. This CDR3 has 15 amino acids. The source is a man aged 25-45 years who received the YFV17D yellow fever vaccine. Material: PBMCs, obtained on the day of the yellow fever booster vaccination. The rearrangement uses TRBV5-1 and TRBJ1-4; D is perhaps TRBD1 (5 bases). CDR3 nucleotides: TGCGCCAGCAGCTCGTGGACGGGGGGGTCCGAAAAACTGTTTTTT. Its protein product is CASSSWTGGSEKLFF. The full variable domain, completed using reference TRBV5-1 and TRBJ1-4, is KAGVTQTPRYLIKTRGQQVTLSCSPISGHRSVSWYQQTPGQGLQFLFEYFSETQRNKGNFPGRFSGRQFSNSRSEMNVSTLELGDSALYLCASSSWTGGSEKLFFGSGTQLSVL.